Given below is one T cell receptor (beta chain) in context. TCRdb reprocessed the 5' RACE reads, keeping one entry per CDR3 protein, no DNA. The sample yields 350,000 to 400,000 distinct CDR3 sequences, of which the top ten take up 2.6%. This entry is derived from a study of monozygotic twins with inflammatory bowel disease. The germline gives CDR1 SGHTA, CDR2 FQGNSA. The CDR3 is 13 residues long. This receptor was identified in a human donor with ulcerative colitis or Crohn's disease, or a healthy co-twin of an affected twin (not recorded which). The source material was blood. This chain uses TRBV7-2 with TRBJ2-3. CDR3: CACSISAFDTQYF. The whole variable domain, remainder taken from reference TRBV7-2 and TRBJ2-3, is GAGVSQSPSNKVTEKGKDVELRCDPISGHTALYWYRQSLGQGLEFLIYFQGNSAPDKSGLPSDRFSAERTGGSVSTLTIQRTQQEDSAVYLCACSISAFDTQYFGPGTRLTVL.